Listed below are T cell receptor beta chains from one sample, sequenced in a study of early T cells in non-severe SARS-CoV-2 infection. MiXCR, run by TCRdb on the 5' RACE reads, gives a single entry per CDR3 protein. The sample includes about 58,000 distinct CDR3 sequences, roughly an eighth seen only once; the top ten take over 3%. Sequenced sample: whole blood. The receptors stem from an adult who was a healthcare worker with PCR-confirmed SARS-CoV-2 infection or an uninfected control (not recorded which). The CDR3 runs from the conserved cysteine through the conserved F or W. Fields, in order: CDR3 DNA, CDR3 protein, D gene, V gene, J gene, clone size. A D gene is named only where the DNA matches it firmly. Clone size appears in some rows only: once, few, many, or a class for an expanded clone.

DNA: TGTGCCAGCAGCGTAGTTACTAGCGGACGGAATGAGCAGTTCTTC; CDR3: CASSVVTSGRNEQFF; D: TRBD2; V: TRBV9; J: TRBJ2-1; size: -
DNA: TGTGCCAGCAGCCCTAGGCCTAGCGGGGGAGATACGCAGTATTTT; CDR3: CASSPRPSGGDTQYF; D: TRBD2; V: TRBV7-9; J: TRBJ2-3; size: -
DNA: TGTGCCAGCAGTGCGGACAGGGGTTGGAATGAGCAGTTCTTC; CDR3: CASSADRGWNEQFF; D: TRBD1; V: TRBV6-1; J: TRBJ2-1; size: -
DNA: TGCAGCGTTCTCATTCTAGCGGGAGGCAACGAGCAGTACTTC; CDR3: CSVLILAGGNEQYF; D: TRBD2; V: TRBV29-1; J: TRBJ2-7; size: -
DNA: TGCGCCAGCAGTGTGAGTGCCTACGAGCAGTACTTC; CDR3: CASSVSAYEQYF; D: -; V: TRBV10-2; J: TRBJ2-7; size: -
DNA: TGTGCCAGCAGCCAAGAGATGGGGGTCGAGCAGTACTTC; CDR3: CASSQEMGVEQYF; D: -; V: TRBV3-1; J: TRBJ2-7; size: few
DNA: TGTGCCAGCACCCGGGACCGAACGAACACTGAAGTTTTCTTT; CDR3: CASTRDRTNTEVFF; D: -; V: TRBV3-1; J: TRBJ1-1; size: few
DNA: TGCAGCGTTGTGCAGGGGTCGAACACTGAAGCTTTCTTT; CDR3: CSVVQGSNTEAFF; D: -; V: TRBV29-1; J: TRBJ1-1; size: -
DNA: TGCGCCAGCAGCCAAGATAGGAATGGCTACACCTTC; CDR3: CASSQDRNGYTF; D: -; V: TRBV4-1; J: TRBJ1-2; size: many
DNA: TGTGCCAGCCGGACTAGCGGCTACAATGAGCAGTTCTTC; CDR3: CASRTSGYNEQFF; D: TRBD2; V: TRBV7-2; J: TRBJ2-1; size: few
DNA: TGTGCCAGCAGCTCCGGGACGGAAGGGAATCAGCCCCAGCATTTT; CDR3: CASSSGTEGNQPQHF; D: -; V: TRBV7-8; J: TRBJ1-5; size: -
DNA: TGTGCCAGCAGGTCACTCCATTACGAGCAGTACTTC; CDR3: CASRSLHYEQYF; D: -; V: TRBV28; J: TRBJ2-7; size: -
DNA: TGTGCCAGCAGTGCCCTAGCTGACGGGGTCAATGAGCAGTTCTTC; CDR3: CASSALADGVNEQFF; D: -; V: TRBV25-1; J: TRBJ2-1; size: -
DNA: TGCAGTGCTAGCCCTTCCATTACTAGCGGGAGGAAGACCCAGTACTTC; CDR3: CSASPSITSGRKTQYF; D: TRBD2; V: TRBV20-1; J: TRBJ2-5; size: -
DNA: TGTGCCAGCAGCCATTACAGGGCTTCTGGAAACACCATATATTTT; CDR3: CASSHYRASGNTIYF; D: -; V: TRBV11-2; J: TRBJ1-3; size: many
DNA: TGTGCCAGCCGAACTAGCGCGGTACATACGCAGTATTTT; CDR3: CASRTSAVHTQYF; D: TRBD2; V: TRBV28; J: TRBJ2-3; size: few
DNA: TGTGCCAGCAGCCCCCGGGAAGCGGGACGAGAGACCCAGTACTTC; CDR3: CASSPREAGRETQYF; D: TRBD2; V: TRBV11-2; J: TRBJ2-5; size: few
DNA: TGTGCCAGCAGCAAAGCGCACAGGTTGTACACTGAAGCTTTCTTT; CDR3: CASSKAHRLYTEAFF; D: -; V: TRBV21-1; J: TRBJ1-1; size: few
DNA: TGTGCCAGCAGTTTAGGAAGCGGGAGGGCAAACGAGCAGTACTTC; CDR3: CASSLGSGRANEQYF; D: TRBD2; V: TRBV28; J: TRBJ2-7; size: few
DNA: TGCAGCGCTGTAGAGGGCTCCTACAATGAGCAGTTCTTC; CDR3: CSAVEGSYNEQFF; D: -; V: TRBV29-1; J: TRBJ2-1; size: many
DNA: TGTGCCAGCAGATCGACAGGGGTCCGAGAGACCCAGTACTTC; CDR3: CASRSTGVRETQYF; D: TRBD1; V: TRBV5-6; J: TRBJ2-5; size: many
DNA: TGCAGCGTTGAAAGGTCCAGGCAGGGCTATGGCTACACCTTC; CDR3: CSVERSRQGYGYTF; D: -; V: TRBV29-1; J: TRBJ1-2; size: few
DNA: TGTGCCAGCAGTGAATTGAGACTAGCGGGAGCAGGAGAGCAGTTCTTC; CDR3: CASSELRLAGAGEQFF; D: TRBD2; V: TRBV2; J: TRBJ2-1; size: many
DNA: TGTGCCTGGAGGCCGATCTCCTTTACCTACGAGCAGTACTTC; CDR3: CAWRPISFTYEQYF; D: -; V: TRBV30; J: TRBJ2-7; size: -
DNA: TGTGCCAGCAGTTTAGTGGACAACCAAGAGACCCAGTACTTC; CDR3: CASSLVDNQETQYF; D: -; V: TRBV27; J: TRBJ2-5; size: large
DNA: TGTGCCAGCAGTTTCAGGGGAAAAGGCGAGCAGTACTTC; CDR3: CASSFRGKGEQYF; D: -; V: TRBV28; J: TRBJ2-7; size: -